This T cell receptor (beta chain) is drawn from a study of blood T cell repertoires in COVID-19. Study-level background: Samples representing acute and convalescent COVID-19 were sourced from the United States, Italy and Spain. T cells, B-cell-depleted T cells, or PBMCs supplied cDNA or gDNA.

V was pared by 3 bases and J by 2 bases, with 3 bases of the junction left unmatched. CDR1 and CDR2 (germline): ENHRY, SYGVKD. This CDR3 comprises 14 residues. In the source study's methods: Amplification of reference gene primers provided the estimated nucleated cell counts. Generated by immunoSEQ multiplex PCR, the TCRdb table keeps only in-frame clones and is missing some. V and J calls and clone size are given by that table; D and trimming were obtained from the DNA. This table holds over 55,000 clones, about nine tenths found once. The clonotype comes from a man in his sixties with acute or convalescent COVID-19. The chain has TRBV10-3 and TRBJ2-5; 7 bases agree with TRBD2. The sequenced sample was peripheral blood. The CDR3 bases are TGTGCCATCAGTGAAGCGGGACTTCAAGAGACCCAGTACTTC. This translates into CAISEAGLQETQYF.